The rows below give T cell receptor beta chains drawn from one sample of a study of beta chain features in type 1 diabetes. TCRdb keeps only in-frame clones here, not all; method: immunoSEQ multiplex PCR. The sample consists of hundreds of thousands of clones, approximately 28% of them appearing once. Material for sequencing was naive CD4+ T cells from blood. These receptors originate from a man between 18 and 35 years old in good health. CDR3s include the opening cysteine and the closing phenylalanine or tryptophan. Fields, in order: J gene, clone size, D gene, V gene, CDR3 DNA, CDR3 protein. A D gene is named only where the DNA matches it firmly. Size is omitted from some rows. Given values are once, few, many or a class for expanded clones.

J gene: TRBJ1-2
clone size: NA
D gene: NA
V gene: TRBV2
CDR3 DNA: TGTGCCAGGAAGTTTCAGAATATCTATGGCTACACCTTC
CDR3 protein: CARKFQNIYGYTF

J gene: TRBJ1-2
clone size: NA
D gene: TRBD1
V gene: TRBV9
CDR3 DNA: TGTGCCAGCAGCTCGATGACAGGGGTCGGCGGCTACACCTTC
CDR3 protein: CASSSMTGVGGYTF

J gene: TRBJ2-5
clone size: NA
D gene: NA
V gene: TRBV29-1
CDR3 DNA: TGCAGCGTTGAAAGCCCAGGGCTAGGAACCCAGGAGACCCAGTACTTC
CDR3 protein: CSVESPGLGTQETQYF

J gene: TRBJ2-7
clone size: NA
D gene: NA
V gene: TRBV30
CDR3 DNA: TGTGCCTGGAGTGCTCTCGCCTACGAGCAGTACTTC
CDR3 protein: CAWSALAYEQYF

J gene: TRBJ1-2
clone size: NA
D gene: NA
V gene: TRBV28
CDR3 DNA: TGTGCCAGCAGTTTCAGGGGTTATGGCTACACCTTC
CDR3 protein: CASSFRGYGYTF

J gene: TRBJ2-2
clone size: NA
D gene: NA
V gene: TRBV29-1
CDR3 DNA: TGCAGCGCTGCGACTAGTTCTGGGGAGCTGTTTTTT
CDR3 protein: CSAATSSGELFF

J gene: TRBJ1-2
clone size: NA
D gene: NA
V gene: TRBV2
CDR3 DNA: TGTGCCAGCAACCCGGAGGGGACTGGCTACACCTTC
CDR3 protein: CASNPEGTGYTF

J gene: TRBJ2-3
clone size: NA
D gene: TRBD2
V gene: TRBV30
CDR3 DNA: TGTGCCTGGATTAAAGCGGGAAGAGCAGATACGCAGTATTTT
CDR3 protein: CAWIKAGRADTQYF

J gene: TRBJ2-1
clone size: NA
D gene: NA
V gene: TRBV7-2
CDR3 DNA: TGTGCCAGCAGCTTAGTTGGACAGAAGGATAAGTTCTTC
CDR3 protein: CASSLVGQKDKFF

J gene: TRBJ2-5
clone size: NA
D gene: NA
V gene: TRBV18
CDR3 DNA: TGTGCCAGCTCAAACCTAGCGATCCAAGAGACCCAGTACTTC
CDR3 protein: CASSNLAIQETQYF

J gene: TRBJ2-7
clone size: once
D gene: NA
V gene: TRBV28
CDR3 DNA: TGTGCCAGCAGTTTTCAGGTCGAGCAGTACTTC
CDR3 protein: CASSFQVEQYF

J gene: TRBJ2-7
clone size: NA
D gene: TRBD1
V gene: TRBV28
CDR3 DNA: TGTGCCAGCAGTGACGGACAGGGGTTGGCGTACGAGCAGTACTTC
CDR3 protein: CASSDGQGLAYEQYF

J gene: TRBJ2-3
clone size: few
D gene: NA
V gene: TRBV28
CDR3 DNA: TGTGCCAGCAGCTCCAGGGGCCGGCGTCACACAGATACGCAGTATTTT
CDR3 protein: CASSSRGRRHTDTQYF

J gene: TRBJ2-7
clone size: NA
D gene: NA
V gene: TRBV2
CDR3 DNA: TGTGCCAGCAGAGATAGACTTTTGGGCGAGCAGTACTTC
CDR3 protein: CASRDRLLGEQYF

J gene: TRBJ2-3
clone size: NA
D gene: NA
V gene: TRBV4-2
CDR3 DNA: TGTGCCAGCAGCCAAGAGTTTGGATCTAGGTGGCGGGATACGCAGTATTTT
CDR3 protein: CASSQEFGSRWRDTQYF

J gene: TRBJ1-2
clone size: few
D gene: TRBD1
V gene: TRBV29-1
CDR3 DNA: TGCAGCGTGGGACGGGACAGGGGCAACTATGGCTACACCTTC
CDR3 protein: CSVGRDRGNYGYTF

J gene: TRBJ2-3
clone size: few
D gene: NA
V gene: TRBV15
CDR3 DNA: TGTGCCACCAGCAGGGGAGGTTCGGGCCAAGATACGCAGTATTTT
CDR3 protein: CATSRGGSGQDTQYF

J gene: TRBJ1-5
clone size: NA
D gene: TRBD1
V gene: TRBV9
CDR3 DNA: TGTGCCAGCAGCGCTTCAGGGGGAAACCAGCCCCAGCATTTT
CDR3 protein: CASSASGGNQPQHF

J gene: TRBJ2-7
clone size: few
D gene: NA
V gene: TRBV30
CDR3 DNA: TGTGCCTGGGGGATCTGGCTATCGGCTAGACCCCCCTCCTACGAGCAGTACTTC
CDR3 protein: CAWGIWLSARPPSYEQYF

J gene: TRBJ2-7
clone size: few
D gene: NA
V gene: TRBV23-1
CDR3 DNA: TGCGCCAGCAGTCAATCAGGGAGCTACGAGCAGTACTTC
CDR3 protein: CASSQSGSYEQYF

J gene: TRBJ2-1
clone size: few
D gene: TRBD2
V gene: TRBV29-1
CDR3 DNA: TGCAGCGTTGACCTAGCGGGAGCTTACATTGAGCAGTTCTTC
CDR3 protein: CSVDLAGAYIEQFF

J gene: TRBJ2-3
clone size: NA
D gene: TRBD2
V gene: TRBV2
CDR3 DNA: TGTGCCAGCAAGGGAGAAGCGGGAGAGCTTCATACGCAGTATTTT
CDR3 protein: CASKGEAGELHTQYF

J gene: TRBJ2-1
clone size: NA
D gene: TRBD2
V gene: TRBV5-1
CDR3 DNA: TGCGCCAGCAGCGAAACTAGCGGAGCATACAATGAGCAGTTCTTC
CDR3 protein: CASSETSGAYNEQFF

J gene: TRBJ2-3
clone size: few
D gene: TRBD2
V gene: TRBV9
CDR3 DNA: TGTGCCAGCAGCGTAGTTCGTGGACTAGCGGGAGAGTCCTCTAGCACAGATACGCAGTATTTT
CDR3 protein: CASSVVRGLAGESSSTDTQYF

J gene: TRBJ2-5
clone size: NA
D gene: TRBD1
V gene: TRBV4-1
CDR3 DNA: TGCGCCAGCAGCCCCCGGGACAGGGCTTTGGGAGAGACCCAGTACTTC
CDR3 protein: CASSPRDRALGETQYF